One and the same sample provided the 19 T cell receptor beta chains below, sequenced in a study of blood T cell repertoires in COVID-19. Sequencing used immunoSEQ multiplex PCR; TCRdb keeps in-frame clones, though not all of them. The table lists about 200,000 clones, about 85% of them singletons. What was sequenced was peripheral blood. The receptors were gathered from a human donor in a cohort sampled during active COVID-19.

The gene calls are TRBV28 and TRBJ1-6; TRBD1 is a possible D gene (6 bases). The V gene's germline CDR1 is MDHEN and CDR2 SYDVKM. This CDR3 region has 15 residues. With 10 bases removed from V and 8 bases from J, the gap between germline ends came to 21 bases. The CDR3 bases are TGTGCCACCCTGCAGGCCTGGGACATAGATTCACCCCTCCACTTT. Protein sequence: CATLQAWDIDSPLHF.

A single count supports this clone. The V and J genes are TRBV6-5 and TRBJ2-1, with 9 bases aligning to TRBD1. Trimming cost V 4 bases and J 7 bases; bases outside gene matches: 8. CDR1 is MNHEY and CDR2 is SVGAGI in the germline V gene. This CDR3 region has 15 residues. CDR3 bases: TGTGCCAGCAGTTCCCCCCACAGGGGGCAGAATGAGCAGTTCTTC. It translates to CASSSPHRGQNEQFF.

The V call is TRBV27, the J call TRBJ2-3; weak D call: TRBD2 (6 bases). This CDR3 is 16 amino acids long. Germline V gives CDR1 MNHEY, CDR2 SMNVEV (reference sequence). With 4 bases removed from V and 6 bases from J, the gap between germline ends came to 20 bases. The CDR3 loop reads CASSSLRDRPTDTQYF. In DNA, the CDR3 is TGTGCCAGCAGTTCGCTGCGGGACCGACCTACGGATACGCAGTATTTT.

This clone was detected only a few times. The chain couples TRBV24-1 to TRBJ1-1; no definite D call. CDR3 length equals 13 residues. V was clipped by 5 bases and J by 7 bases, with 13 bases between them. Germline V CDR1 and CDR2: KGHDR, SFDVKD. The CDR3 is CATSAPEADEAFF. The CDR3 nucleotides are TGTGCCACCAGTGCCCCCGAAGCCGATGAAGCTTTCTTT.

J is TRBJ2-7 and V is TRBV11-2; 8 bases align to TRBD2. Per the germline V gene, CDR1 is SGHAT and CDR2 is FQNNGV. J lost 2 bases, V lost 5 bases, and 11 bases had no gene match. The CDR3 has 16 amino acids. CDR3 sequence reads: CASSPISGSRAYEQYF. CDR3 in DNA: TGTGCCAGCAGCCCAATCAGCGGGAGTCGGGCCTACGAGCAGTACTTC. Complete variable domain (other parts from reference TRBV11-2 and TRBJ2-7): EAGVAQSPRYKIIEKRQSVAFWCNPISGHATLYWYQQILGQGPKLLIQFQNNGVVDDSQLPKDRFSAERLKGVDSTLKIQPAKLEDSAVYLCASSPISGSRAYEQYFGPGTRLTVT.

This clone has just a few counts. The gene calls are TRBV18 and TRBJ2-2; D possibly corresponds to TRBD1 (6 bases). Germline lookup yields CDR1 KGHSH and CDR2 LQKENI. The CDR3 has 14 amino acids. V lost 6 bases, J lost 3 bases, and 11 bases lay in between. The DNA for the CDR3 is TGTGCCAGCTCGCAGGCAGGGGACACCGGGGAGCTGTTTTTT. This encodes CASSQAGDTGELFF.

The V gene is TRBV2, the J gene TRBJ1-1; 11 positions agree with TRBD1. The CDR3 has 15 residues. Germline loops: CDR1 SNHLY, CDR2 FYNNEI. The J segment lost 7 bases and the V segment lost 6 bases, leaving 10 bases of the junction unmatched. The CDR3: CASRTSGTGGIEAFF. Written as DNA, the CDR3 is TGTGCCAGCAGAACCTCCGGGACAGGGGGGATTGAAGCTTTCTTT.

The DNA for the CDR3 is TGTGCCAGCAGTAGGATGACAGGGGATTACTCTGGGGCCAACGTCCTGACTTTC. Its translation: CASSRMTGDYSGANVLTF. This sequence joins TRBV5-6 and TRBJ2-6; 8 bases fit TRBD1. Germline CDR1 and CDR2: SGHDT and YYEEEE. This CDR3 region has 18 residues. V gave up 5 bases and J gave up 0 bases; unmatched junction bases: 10.

A remark on this clone: At the DNA level, this CDR3 is encoded by other sequences in the same sample as well. The chain links TRBV27 to TRBJ1-2; 8 bases map to TRBD1. V lost 2 bases to trimming and J lost 4 bases; unmatched junction nucleotides: 0. Germline V gene sequence: CDR1 MNHEY, CDR2 SMNVEV (reference sequence). CDR3 size: 13 residues. CDR3 residues: CASSLDRGYGYTF. In nucleotides, the CDR3 is TGTGCCAGCAGTTTAGACAGGGGCTATGGCTACACCTTC.

This clone was recorded only once. The rearrangement joins TRBV7-9 to TRBJ1-1, with a possible D match to TRBD1 (5 bases). Germline CDR1 is SEHNR and CDR2 is FQNEAQ (reference sequence). The CDR3 runs to 15 residues. Between the trimmed V and J ends, which lost 1 base and 3 bases, there was a span of 12 bases. The CDR3 spells CASSLGRGSYTEAFF. The CDR3 DNA is TGTGCCAGCAGCTTAGGTCGGGGGTCGTACACTGAAGCTTTCTTT. The full variable domain, rest sourced from reference TRBV7-9 and TRBJ1-1, is DTGVSQNPRHKITKRGQNVTFRCDPISEHNRLYWYRQTLGQGPEFLTYFQNEAQLEKSRLLSDRFSAERPKGSFSTLEIQRTEQGDSAMYLCASSLGRGSYTEAFFGQGTRLTVV.

This chain joins TRBV18 and TRBJ2-1, with a possible D match to TRBD2 (5 bases). Germline V gene sequence: CDR1 KGHSH, CDR2 LQKENI. The CDR3 extends over 15 amino acids. V shed 3 bases and J shed 4 bases, with 13 bases lying between them. The CDR3 region has the DNA TGTGCCAGCTCACCGGGAGTTGCGGCTTACAATGAGCAGTTCTTC. Protein sequence: CASSPGVAAYNEQFF.

This sequence joins TRBV19 and TRBJ1-4; 7 bases align to TRBD1. The CDR3 sequence is 17 residues long. J gave up 3 bases and V 4 bases, and 11 bases lay outside the gene matches. Germline CDR1 is LNHDA and CDR2 is SQIVND (reference sequence). The CDR3 nucleotides are TGTGCCAGTAGTAATTACAGGGGACTGGGAGCTAATGAAAAACTGTTTTTT. This gives the protein CASSNYRGLGANEKLFF.

The rearrangement links TRBV5-8 to TRBJ1-5; D is unresolved. There are 15 residues in the CDR3. The V gene lost 3 bases and the J gene lost 5 bases, with 15 bases spanning the gap. Germline V gene sequence: CDR1 SGHTS, CDR2 YDEGEE. CDR3 region: CASSSIFRVHQPQHF. For the CDR3, the DNA is TGTGCCAGCAGCTCGATTTTCCGGGTTCATCAGCCCCAGCATTTT. Full variable domain (rest looked up from reference TRBV5-8 and TRBJ1-5): EAGVTQSPTHLIKTRGQQATLRCSPISGHTSVYWYQQALGLGLQFLLWYDEGEERNRGNFPPRFSGRQFPNYSSELNVNALELEDSALYLCASSSIFRVHQPQHFGDGTRLSIL.

This chain's CDR3 is CASSGELADTYNEQFF. CDR3 DNA: TGTGCCAGCAGTGGAGAACTAGCAGATACCTACAATGAGCAGTTCTTC. The chain has TRBV6-4 and TRBJ2-1; perhaps TRBD2 as D (6 bases). The CDR3 length is 16 residues. The V end was cut by 4 bases, the J end by 2 bases, with 15 bases between. Germline V gene lookup returns CDR1 MRHNA and CDR2 SNTAGT.

The V call is TRBV3-1 (or the pseudogene TRBV3-2), the J call TRBJ1-2, with TRBD1 as a possible D gene (6 bases). The CDR3 contains 13 residues. V lost 4 bases and J 5 bases, leaving 11 bases between the germline ends. Per germline, CDR1 LGHDT and CDR2 YNNKEL (reference sequence). The CDR3 bases are TGTGCCAGCAGCCCTAGGGGGTGGTATGGCTACACCTTC. It specifies CASSPRGWYGYTF.

The chain carries TRBV15 and TRBJ2-6, with D possibly TRBD1 on 5 matching bases. V lost 0 bases and J lost 2, with 8 bases in between. CDR1 and CDR2 (germline): LNHNV, YYDKDF (reference sequence). This CDR3 has 16 residues. The CDR3 loop is CATSRDGAPGANVLTF. The CDR3 nucleotides read TGTGCCACCAGCAGAGATGGGGCCCCTGGGGCCAACGTCCTGACTTTC.

The chain recombines TRBV2 with TRBJ1-5; TRBD1 matches 10 bases. V dropped 6 bases and J dropped 0; count of bases not matched to a gene: 5. This CDR3 has 16 residues. Germline V gene lookup returns CDR1 SNHLY and CDR2 FYNNEI. The CDR3 here is CASSRDRGYSNQPQHF. CDR3 bases: TGTGCCAGCAGCCGGGACAGGGGTTATAGCAATCAGCCCCAGCATTTT.

Only one count was recorded for this clone. The chain recombines TRBV5-4 with TRBJ1-2; a possible D gene is TRBD1 (6 bases). The germline CDR1 and CDR2 sequences are SGHNT and YYREEE (reference sequence). The CDR3 consists of 14 residues. Trimming took off 4 bases at V and 0 bases at J, with 10 bases between the two ends. The CDR3, as DNA: TGTGCCAGCAGCAAATACAGGGCTAACTATGGCTACACCTTC. The encoded protein is CASSKYRANYGYTF. The full variable domain, with the rest looked up from reference TRBV5-4 and TRBJ1-2, is ETGVTQSPTHLIKTRGQQVTLRCSSQSGHNTVSWYQQALGQGPQFIFQYYREEENGRGNFPPRFSGLQFPNYSSELNVNALELDDSALYLCASSKYRANYGYTFGSGTRLTVV.

The V call is TRBV19, the J call TRBJ1-2; 10 bases are a match to TRBD1. CDR1 is LNHDA, CDR2 SQIVND, per germline (reference sequence). After removal of 3 bases from V and 7 bases from J, the junction contained 11 bases not matched to a gene. This CDR3 has 16 residues. As DNA, the CDR3 is TGTGCCAGTAGTATGGACCGAGACAGGGGGCTTCGTGGCTACACCTTC. As protein: CASSMDRDRGLRGYTF.